This T cell receptor (beta chain) was captured in a study of Ad26.COV2.S vaccination and SARS-CoV-2 variants. On the study more broadly: In the study, Ad26.COV2.S was injected intramuscularly once, or twice 56 days apart.

Treatment noted: about 20 received Ad26.COV2.S at low or high dose, single or two shots; 5 received placebo; per-sample allocation not given. Day 63 following the first vaccine or placebo injection was when the samples were taken. Donation was by an adult aged 18-55 years who was in Boston. Spike of the Wuhan-strain SARS-CoV-2 was expressed by an Ad26 vector, which formed the vaccine. TCRdb's table, derived via immunoSEQ multiplex PCR, lists solely in-frame clones and lacks some. The table lists under 550,000 clones, 80% to 95% of them singletons. About this clone: Its antigen is currently unknown.

V lost 4 bases to trimming and J lost 2 bases; unmatched junction nucleotides: 13. The CDR3 contains 19 residues. Germline loops: CDR1 MGHRA, CDR2 YSYEKL. Study outcomes and limitations: Reported post-vaccination CD8+ and CD4+ T cell responses to spike showed substantial breadth.

This TCR came from a person aged 18-65 years who received the Ad26.COV2.S COVID-19 vaccine or a placebo. This chain links TRBV4-1 with TRBJ2-6; 8 positions match TRBD2. The sample in question was peripheral blood, obtained in a trial of Ad26.COV2.S vaccine versus placebo. The CDR3 loop reads CASSRQAGARLTGANVLTF. CDR3 bases: TGCGCCAGCAGCCGACAAGCGGGAGCAAGGTTAACTGGGGCCAACGTCCTGACTTTC.